This TCR beta chain was documented in a study of beta chain features in type 1 diabetes. Notes on the study in general: The influence of HLA type on TCRB rearrangement stayed undetermined. The study found fewer insertions and more deletions at VDJ junctions in type 1 diabetes patients. cDNA-based sequencing might over-represent cells highly expressing TCR.

The CDR3 has 15 residues. CDR1 is LNHDA, CDR2 SQIVND, per germline (reference sequence). Trimming removed 8 bases at V and 0 bases at J, with 16 bases between. This clone was seen a few times. Antigen: not known. Based on CD45RO/CCR7/CD25/CD127/CD95/CD27, CD4+ regulatory, stem cell-like memory, naive and central memory cells were sorted. Every bit of the isolated RNA underwent reverse transcription, so sequencing read expressed TCRB transcripts. The repertoire was sequenced with immunoSEQ multiplex PCR; TCRdb's copy has only in-frame clones and lacks some. Of 400,000 to 600,000 clones in the sample, roughly 30% were seen once.

The J gene is TRBJ1-1, the V gene TRBV19, with D hard to call. This clonotype was obtained from a man aged 18 to 29 in good health. The source material was naive CD4+ T cells from blood. CDR3 DNA sequence: TGTGCCAGTGATCGGGGAACACAAATGAACACTGAAGCTTTCTTT. Its protein product is CASDRGTQMNTEAFF.